Listed below are T cell receptor beta chains from one sample, sequenced in a study of blood T cell repertoires in COVID-19. The table came from immunoSEQ multiplex PCR; TCRdb's copy has only in-frame clones and leaves some out. The sample includes about 390,000 clones, about 89% of them seen just once. Sequenced sample: peripheral blood. The receptors come from a woman aged 55-70 years with COVID-19, enrolled during active disease. CDR3s include the opening cysteine and the closing phenylalanine or tryptophan. A D gene is named only where the DNA matches it firmly. Size is stated for part of the rows, as once, few or many counts, or as a class when the clone is expanded.

abundance	v_gene	d_gene	j_gene	CDR3aa	CDR3nt
.	TRBV9	.	TRBJ1-1	CASSPRDLRAEAFF	TGTGCCAGCAGCCCCCGGGACTTGAGAGCTGAAGCTTTCTTT
.	TRBV7-3	TRBD1	TRBJ2-1	CASSLNRQGRGTYNEQFF	TGTGCCAGCAGCTTAAACCGACAGGGCAGGGGCACCTACAATGAGCAGTTCTTC
.	TRBV27	.	TRBJ1-2	CASSFTANYGYTF	TGTGCCAGCAGTTTCACAGCTAACTATGGCTACACCTTC
.	TRBV6-1	.	TRBJ1-5	CASSERGYSNQPQHF	TGTGCCAGCAGTGAAAGGGGGTATAGCAATCAGCCCCAGCATTTT
.	TRBV5-4	TRBD2	TRBJ2-1	CASSILAGGSYNEQFF	TGTGCCAGCAGCATACTAGCGGGGGGGTCCTACAATGAGCAGTTCTTC
few	TRBV7-2	TRBD1	TRBJ1-1	CASDRDTEAFF	TGTGCCAGCGACAGGGACACTGAAGCTTTCTTT
.	TRBV19	.	TRBJ2-5	CASSSADQETQYF	TGTGCCAGTAGTAGTGCGGATCAAGAGACCCAGTACTTC
once	TRBV11-3	TRBD2	TRBJ2-7	CASSFLAGDNYEQYF	TGTGCCAGCAGCTTTCTAGCGGGGGACAACTACGAGCAGTACTTC
.	TRBV4-2	TRBD2	TRBJ2-2	CASSRGTTTNTGELFF	TGTGCCAGCAGCCGCGGGACTACCACGAACACCGGGGAGCTGTTTTTT
.	TRBV19	.	TRBJ1-3	CASTRGSSGNTIYF	TGTGCCAGTACCCGGGGGTCTTCTGGAAACACCATATATTTT
.	TRBV5-1	TRBD2	TRBJ2-7	CASSPSVAGGLYEQYF	TGCGCCAGCAGCCCATCCGTAGCGGGGGGGCTCTACGAGCAGTACTTC
.	TRBV5-1	.	TRBJ2-3	CASSLGERGGTDTQYF	TGCGCCAGCAGCTTGGGTGAGAGGGGAGGAACAGATACGCAGTATTTT
.	TRBV6-5	.	TRBJ1-4	CASSSQGWGNEKLFF	TGTGCCAGCAGTTCGCAGGGATGGGGTAATGAAAAACTGTTTTTT
.	TRBV5-1	TRBD1	TRBJ1-2	CASSLDRGSKYGYTF	TGCGCCAGCAGCTTGGACAGGGGATCGAAGTATGGCTACACCTTC
.	TRBV7-2	.	TRBJ1-2	CASSLVGGGANYGYTF	TGTGCCAGCAGCTTAGTGGGAGGGGGAGCTAACTATGGCTACACCTTC
.	TRBV5-6	.	TRBJ1-1	CASSLEGFSEAFF	TGTGCCAGCAGCTTGGAGGGGTTTTCTGAAGCTTTCTTT
.	TRBV28	TRBD1	TRBJ2-7	CASLTTGGGHEQYF	TGTGCCAGCCTGACCACAGGGGGCGGCCACGAGCAGTACTTC
.	TRBV4-1	TRBD1	TRBJ2-5	CASSQTLDRGRETQYF	TGCGCCAGCAGCCAGACACTAGACAGGGGGCGAGAGACCCAGTACTTC
.	TRBV7-2	TRBD2	TRBJ2-7	CASSLGLAGGTYEQYF	TGTGCCAGCAGCTTAGGACTAGCGGGGGGGACCTACGAGCAGTACTTC
few	TRBV11-2	TRBD1	TRBJ1-2	CASSPITTGQGAWYGYTF	TGTGCCAGCAGCCCGATCACAACCGGGCAGGGGGCTTGGTATGGCTACACCTTC
once	TRBV5-1	.	TRBJ2-1	CASSYRDSTTSEQFF	TGCGCCAGCAGCTACCGGGACTCAACGACCAGTGAGCAGTTCTTC
.	TRBV6-5	.	TRBJ1-6	CASSYSRQGLSPLHF	TGTGCCAGCAGTTACTCGAGGCAGGGCCTCTCACCCCTCCACTTT
.	TRBV10-2	TRBD1	TRBJ1-2	CASRDLGQGRGGYTF	TGCGCCAGCAGAGACCTAGGACAGGGGAGGGGAGGCTACACCTTC
.	TRBV2	.	TRBJ1-3	CAIGRTGFSGNTIYF	TGTGCCATTGGCCGAACAGGGTTCTCTGGAAACACCATATATTTT
.	TRBV19	.	TRBJ1-3	CASRWGDSSGNTIYF	TGTGCCAGCCGATGGGGGGATAGCTCTGGAAACACCATATATTTT
.	TRBV6-6	.	TRBJ1-1	CASSPQGATEAFF	TGTGCCAGCAGTCCACAGGGAGCGACTGAAGCTTTCTTT
.	TRBV28	.	TRBJ1-5	CASSLIASGGNQPQHF	TGTGCCAGCAGTTTAATTGCGTCAGGGGGCAATCAGCCCCAGCATTTT
.	TRBV6-1	TRBD2	TRBJ2-7	CASSVQTSGGAYEQYF	TGTGCCAGCAGTGTACAGACTAGCGGGGGCGCCTACGAGCAGTACTTC
.	TRBV5-1	TRBD2	TRBJ2-3	CASSLAPAGGYTDTQYF	TGCGCCAGCAGCTTGGCCCCAGCGGGGGGCTACACAGATACGCAGTATTTT
once	TRBV10-3	TRBD1	TRBJ1-6	CAISEQGAGYNSPLHF	TGTGCCATCAGTGAACAGGGGGCGGGCTATAATTCACCCCTCCACTTT
.	TRBV7-3	.	TRBJ2-2	CASSFGSTGELFF	TGTGCCAGCAGCTTCGGGTCCACCGGGGAGCTGTTTTTT
few	TRBV6-5	TRBD2	TRBJ2-3	CASSTLAASTDTQYF	TGTGCCAGCAGTACCCTAGCGGCCAGCACAGATACGCAGTATTTT
.	TRBV2	.	TRBJ2-6	CARRDISGANVLTF	TGTGCCCGTCGGGACATCTCTGGGGCCAACGTCCTGACTTTC
once	TRBV19	.	TRBJ1-5	CASSMEVREYSNQPQHF	TGTGCCAGTAGTATGGAGGTCCGGGAATATAGCAATCAGCCCCAGCATTTT
few	TRBV7-9	TRBD1	TRBJ2-1	CASSLRDRDNEQFF	TGTGCCAGCAGCCTCCGGGACAGGGACAATGAGCAGTTCTTC